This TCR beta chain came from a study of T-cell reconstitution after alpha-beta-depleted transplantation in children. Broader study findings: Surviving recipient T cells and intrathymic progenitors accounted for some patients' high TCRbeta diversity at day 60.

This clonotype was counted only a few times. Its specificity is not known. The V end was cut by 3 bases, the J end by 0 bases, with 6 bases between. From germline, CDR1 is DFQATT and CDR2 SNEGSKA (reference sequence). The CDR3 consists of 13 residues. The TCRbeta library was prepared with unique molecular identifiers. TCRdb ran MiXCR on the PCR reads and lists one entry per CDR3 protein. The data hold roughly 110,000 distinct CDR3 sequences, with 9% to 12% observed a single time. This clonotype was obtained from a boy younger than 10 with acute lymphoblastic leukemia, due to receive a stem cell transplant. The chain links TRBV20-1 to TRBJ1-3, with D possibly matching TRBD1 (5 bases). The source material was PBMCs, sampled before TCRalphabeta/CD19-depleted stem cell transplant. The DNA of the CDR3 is TGCAGTGCTAGTCAGGGCTCTGGAAACACCATATATTTT. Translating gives CSASQGSGNTIYF.